This is a list of T cell receptor beta chains from one sample in a study of early T cells in non-severe SARS-CoV-2 infection. Using its own MiXCR run on the 5' RACE reads, TCRdb lists one record per CDR3 protein. Here the sample spans about 30,000 distinct CDR3 sequences, around 5% being singletons. Sample: whole blood. These receptors were collected from an adult who was a healthcare worker with PCR-confirmed SARS-CoV-2 infection or an uninfected control (not recorded which). Each CDR3 is given with its conserved first and last residue. Fields, in order: V gene, D gene, J gene, clone size, CDR3 DNA, CDR3 protein. D genes are given only for firm matches. Expanded clones are given a class, and other clones once, few, many or no size at all.

V gene: TRBV12-5
D gene: NA
J gene: TRBJ1-1
clone size: few
CDR3 DNA: TGTGCTAGTGGTTCGACGATCCGCCAGGTGAACACTGAAGCTTTCTTT
CDR3 protein: CASGSTIRQVNTEAFF

V gene: TRBV30
D gene: NA
J gene: TRBJ2-1
clone size: many
CDR3 DNA: TGTGCCTGGAGTGGGGGCAGGGGCCACAATGAGCAGTTCTTC
CDR3 protein: CAWSGGRGHNEQFF

V gene: TRBV6-5
D gene: TRBD1
J gene: TRBJ2-2
clone size: NA
CDR3 DNA: TGTGCCAGCAGGCCCGACAGGGGCCATATCGGGGAGCTGTTTTTT
CDR3 protein: CASRPDRGHIGELFF

V gene: TRBV2
D gene: NA
J gene: TRBJ2-1
clone size: many
CDR3 DNA: TGTGCCACCCGTATGTTGCGAAATGAGCAGTTCTTC
CDR3 protein: CATRMLRNEQFF

V gene: TRBV7-2
D gene: NA
J gene: TRBJ2-3
clone size: NA
CDR3 DNA: TGTGCCAGCAGCTTTTCCGACAGTTATACGCAGTATTTT
CDR3 protein: CASSFSDSYTQYF

V gene: TRBV6-6
D gene: NA
J gene: TRBJ2-1
clone size: few
CDR3 DNA: TGTGCCAGCAGTTATAGGCCCTCGTACAATGAGCAGTTCTTC
CDR3 protein: CASSYRPSYNEQFF

V gene: TRBV4-2
D gene: NA
J gene: TRBJ2-5
clone size: few
CDR3 DNA: TGTGCCAGCAGCCAAGGGTACCCAGCGCAAGAGACCCAGTACTTC
CDR3 protein: CASSQGYPAQETQYF

V gene: TRBV6-5
D gene: NA
J gene: TRBJ1-1
clone size: few
CDR3 DNA: TGTGCCAGCAGTTACAGTTTGGCAGGGTTCGAAGCTTTCTTT
CDR3 protein: CASSYSLAGFEAFF

V gene: TRBV11-2
D gene: NA
J gene: TRBJ2-3
clone size: many
CDR3 DNA: TGTGCCAGCAGCTTAGGTACTAGCACAGATACGCAGTATTTT
CDR3 protein: CASSLGTSTDTQYF

V gene: TRBV11-2
D gene: NA
J gene: TRBJ2-5
clone size: NA
CDR3 DNA: TGTGCCAGCAGGTCGTCGAGGGAGACCCAGTACTTC
CDR3 protein: CASRSSRETQYF

V gene: TRBV7-8
D gene: NA
J gene: TRBJ2-7
clone size: many
CDR3 DNA: TGTGCCAGCAGCCGTCCTAGCCCCCAGGATTACGAGCAGTACTTC
CDR3 protein: CASSRPSPQDYEQYF

V gene: TRBV7-9
D gene: NA
J gene: TRBJ2-1
clone size: few
CDR3 DNA: TGTGCCAGCAGCTTTAGCCTGGGGAATGAGCAGTTCTTC
CDR3 protein: CASSFSLGNEQFF

V gene: TRBV28
D gene: TRBD2
J gene: TRBJ2-1
clone size: NA
CDR3 DNA: TGTGCCAGCAGTAGTCTAGCGGGAGCGGCAACCTACAATGAGCAGTTCTTC
CDR3 protein: CASSSLAGAATYNEQFF

V gene: TRBV7-2
D gene: TRBD2
J gene: TRBJ2-1
clone size: NA
CDR3 DNA: TGTGCCATCGACCGGGACGGGGGGGATGAGCAGTTCTTC
CDR3 protein: CAIDRDGGDEQFF

V gene: TRBV12-3/TRBV12-4
D gene: TRBD2
J gene: TRBJ2-3
clone size: many
CDR3 DNA: TGTGCCAGCAGCTCCTGGCGGGAGGGTCGCAGGGATACGCAGTATTTT
CDR3 protein: CASSSWREGRRDTQYF

V gene: TRBV7-2
D gene: TRBD1
J gene: TRBJ1-4
clone size: NA
CDR3 DNA: TGTGCCAGCAGCCACAGGACAGGGAACGAAAAACTGTTTTTT
CDR3 protein: CASSHRTGNEKLFF

V gene: TRBV6-1
D gene: NA
J gene: TRBJ2-7
clone size: NA
CDR3 DNA: TGTGCCAGCAGCCTCCCGGGACGATGGGGATCCTACGAGCAGTACTTC
CDR3 protein: CASSLPGRWGSYEQYF

V gene: TRBV6-5
D gene: TRBD2
J gene: TRBJ2-7
clone size: many
CDR3 DNA: TGTGCCAGCAGTCCCTGGATCGGACTAGCGGGATACTTC
CDR3 protein: CASSPWIGLAGYF

V gene: TRBV20-1
D gene: TRBD2
J gene: TRBJ2-5
clone size: many
CDR3 DNA: TGCAGTGCCTTTCAATCGGGACTAGCGGAGAAAGGTTGGCAAGAGACCCAGTACTTC
CDR3 protein: CSAFQSGLAEKGWQETQYF

V gene: TRBV7-2
D gene: NA
J gene: TRBJ2-1
clone size: NA
CDR3 DNA: TGTGCCAGCAGCTCTCCAGGACAACACAATGAGCAGTTCTTC
CDR3 protein: CASSSPGQHNEQFF

V gene: TRBV19
D gene: NA
J gene: TRBJ2-4
clone size: few
CDR3 DNA: TGTGCCAGTAGTTCCCCTGAGGGGATCGAAAACATTCAGTACTTC
CDR3 protein: CASSSPEGIENIQYF

V gene: TRBV12-2
D gene: NA
J gene: TRBJ1-5
clone size: few
CDR3 DNA: TGTGCAAGTCGCTTAGCGCCTAAGCACAATCAGCCCCAGCATTTT
CDR3 protein: CASRLAPKHNQPQHF

V gene: TRBV13
D gene: NA
J gene: TRBJ2-1
clone size: medium-sized
CDR3 DNA: TGTGCCAGCAGCGAGGACAATGAGCAGTTCTTC
CDR3 protein: CASSEDNEQFF

V gene: TRBV9
D gene: NA
J gene: TRBJ1-4
clone size: few
CDR3 DNA: TGTGCCAGCAGCGTCGGACGAGGGGAAAAACTGTTTTTT
CDR3 protein: CASSVGRGEKLFF

V gene: TRBV5-4
D gene: TRBD2
J gene: TRBJ2-3
clone size: NA
CDR3 DNA: TGTGCCAGCAGCTTTGGGAGAGCGGGGGCTGAGGATACGCAGTATTTT
CDR3 protein: CASSFGRAGAEDTQYF

V gene: TRBV20-1
D gene: TRBD2
J gene: TRBJ2-1
clone size: few
CDR3 DNA: TGCAGTGCTAGAGATGCGGAGCGGGAGGGCCTAAATGAGCAGTTCTTC
CDR3 protein: CSARDAEREGLNEQFF

V gene: TRBV11-2
D gene: NA
J gene: TRBJ1-2
clone size: many
CDR3 DNA: TGTGCCAGCAGCTTAGATCTGGCCTCCGGGGTCTACACCTTC
CDR3 protein: CASSLDLASGVYTF

V gene: TRBV7-9
D gene: NA
J gene: TRBJ2-2
clone size: few
CDR3 DNA: TGTGCCAGCCAAGGACGACCTCCGGCGACCGGGGAGCTGTTTTTT
CDR3 protein: CASQGRPPATGELFF

V gene: TRBV6-1
D gene: NA
J gene: TRBJ1-5
clone size: few
CDR3 DNA: TGTGCCAGCAGTAGGGGCAGGGACCTTTTAAACGGCAATCAGCCCCAGCATTTT
CDR3 protein: CASSRGRDLLNGNQPQHF

V gene: TRBV14
D gene: NA
J gene: TRBJ1-2
clone size: NA
CDR3 DNA: TGTGCCAGCAGCCAAGATTTTCGGGGCCAGTCTTTCCATGGCTACACCTTC
CDR3 protein: CASSQDFRGQSFHGYTF

V gene: TRBV6-1
D gene: TRBD1
J gene: TRBJ2-3
clone size: few
CDR3 DNA: TGTGCCAGCCAGGGGGCAACAGATACGCAGTATTTT
CDR3 protein: CASQGATDTQYF

V gene: TRBV27
D gene: NA
J gene: TRBJ2-3
clone size: many
CDR3 DNA: TGTGCCAGCAGTTTATTAGCGGGACAGGGCATTGGTCCAGATACGCAGTATTTT
CDR3 protein: CASSLLAGQGIGPDTQYF

V gene: TRBV29-1
D gene: NA
J gene: TRBJ2-1
clone size: many
CDR3 DNA: TGCAGCGTAGCTTGGGGACTTAGGGATGAGCAGTTCTTC
CDR3 protein: CSVAWGLRDEQFF

V gene: TRBV3-1
D gene: TRBD2
J gene: TRBJ2-1
clone size: many
CDR3 DNA: TGTGCCAGCAGCCAACACCCTAGCGGGACCGGCAATGAGCAGTTCTTC
CDR3 protein: CASSQHPSGTGNEQFF

V gene: TRBV7-6
D gene: TRBD1
J gene: TRBJ1-5
clone size: medium-sized
CDR3 DNA: TGTGCCAGCAGCCCTGGAACAGGGGGGGATCAGCCCCAGCATTTT
CDR3 protein: CASSPGTGGDQPQHF

V gene: TRBV4-3
D gene: TRBD1
J gene: TRBJ2-3
clone size: NA
CDR3 DNA: TGCGCCAGCAGCCAAGACGGGACAGAAAGCACAGATACGCAGTATTTT
CDR3 protein: CASSQDGTESTDTQYF

V gene: TRBV27
D gene: NA
J gene: TRBJ1-1
clone size: many
CDR3 DNA: TGTGCCAGCAGTTTTCGGCCGAACACTGAAGCTTTCTTT
CDR3 protein: CASSFRPNTEAFF

V gene: TRBV27
D gene: NA
J gene: TRBJ1-1
clone size: many
CDR3 DNA: TGTGCCAGCAGTTTAAAACCAGGGACGTTAGTTGGTGAAGCTTTCTTT
CDR3 protein: CASSLKPGTLVGEAFF

V gene: TRBV5-1
D gene: NA
J gene: TRBJ2-1
clone size: NA
CDR3 DNA: TGCGCCAGCAGCTCGGGGACCACCCCCGGTGAGCAGTTCTTC
CDR3 protein: CASSSGTTPGEQFF

V gene: TRBV27
D gene: NA
J gene: TRBJ2-2
clone size: many
CDR3 DNA: TGTGCCAGCTCCCTCGGGGGCGGGGAGCTGTTTTTT
CDR3 protein: CASSLGGGELFF

V gene: TRBV7-9
D gene: NA
J gene: TRBJ1-5
clone size: NA
CDR3 DNA: TGTGCCAGCAGCTCAAGTAACAGGGCTATCAATCAGCCCCAGCATTTT
CDR3 protein: CASSSSNRAINQPQHF

V gene: TRBV7-2
D gene: TRBD2
J gene: TRBJ2-3
clone size: few
CDR3 DNA: TGTGCCAGCAGCTTCTTGGCGGGAGTTCTAGATACGCAGTATTTT
CDR3 protein: CASSFLAGVLDTQYF

V gene: TRBV7-2
D gene: NA
J gene: TRBJ1-1
clone size: few
CDR3 DNA: TGTGCCAGCAGCTTAGCGTGGGAGGGTGAAGCTTTCTTT
CDR3 protein: CASSLAWEGEAFF

V gene: TRBV28
D gene: TRBD1
J gene: TRBJ2-3
clone size: many
CDR3 DNA: TGTGCCAGCACCCGACAGGGGGTTCGTACAGATACGCAGTATTTT
CDR3 protein: CASTRQGVRTDTQYF

V gene: TRBV4-2
D gene: TRBD1
J gene: TRBJ2-1
clone size: NA
CDR3 DNA: TGTGCCAGCAGCCAAGATTTTTTAAGGACAGGGATCTACAATGAGCAGTTCTTC
CDR3 protein: CASSQDFLRTGIYNEQFF

V gene: TRBV29-1
D gene: NA
J gene: TRBJ2-7
clone size: many
CDR3 DNA: TGCAGCGTTGAAGCCTGGCGAGGGCCAGGCTACGAGCAGTACTTC
CDR3 protein: CSVEAWRGPGYEQYF

V gene: TRBV5-6
D gene: NA
J gene: TRBJ2-1
clone size: few
CDR3 DNA: TGTGCCAGCAGCTCCGACCCTCCTGGGATCCTCCCTTCCTACAATGAGCAGTTCTTC
CDR3 protein: CASSSDPPGILPSYNEQFF

V gene: TRBV28
D gene: NA
J gene: TRBJ2-7
clone size: many
CDR3 DNA: TGTGCCAGCAGTTGGGGCTACGAGCAGTACTTC
CDR3 protein: CASSWGYEQYF

V gene: TRBV7-9
D gene: TRBD1
J gene: TRBJ1-2
clone size: NA
CDR3 DNA: TGTGCCAGCGAAAGTACGACAGGGGCGATCTATGGCTACACCTTC
CDR3 protein: CASESTTGAIYGYTF

V gene: TRBV15
D gene: NA
J gene: TRBJ2-2
clone size: many
CDR3 DNA: TGTGCCACCAGCAGGGGGGGCATACCTACCGGGGAGCTGTTTTTT
CDR3 protein: CATSRGGIPTGELFF

V gene: TRBV7-8
D gene: NA
J gene: TRBJ1-1
clone size: NA
CDR3 DNA: TGTGCCAGCAGCATACGGGGGGAGAACACTGAAGCTTTCTTT
CDR3 protein: CASSIRGENTEAFF

V gene: TRBV7-4
D gene: TRBD1
J gene: TRBJ1-2
clone size: many
CDR3 DNA: TGTGCCAGCAGCTTATTCGGGACAGAGGTCTATGGCTACACCTTC
CDR3 protein: CASSLFGTEVYGYTF

V gene: TRBV11-2
D gene: NA
J gene: TRBJ2-5
clone size: few
CDR3 DNA: TGTGCCAGCAGCCGGGACTACCAAGAGACCCAGTACTTC
CDR3 protein: CASSRDYQETQYF

V gene: TRBV15
D gene: NA
J gene: TRBJ2-1
clone size: NA
CDR3 DNA: TGTGCCACCGCCTCGGGGCGCCTCTACAATGAGCAGTTCTTC
CDR3 protein: CATASGRLYNEQFF

V gene: TRBV28
D gene: NA
J gene: TRBJ2-7
clone size: NA
CDR3 DNA: TGTGCCAGCAGTTCGAGGGGAAGAGGCGAGCAGTACTTC
CDR3 protein: CASSSRGRGEQYF